The clone carrying this T cell receptor (beta chain) has ten or more counts. Its antigen remains unidentified. This entry belongs to a study of early T cells in non-severe SARS-CoV-2 infection. Overall study context: The sequenced material was bulk RNA from unsorted whole blood, and its chains were unpaired.

The CDR3 runs 15 residues. The junction had 7 bases not matched to a gene; V was cut back by 4 bases and J by 5 bases. CDR1 is MNHNY, CDR2 SVGAGI, per germline (reference sequence). Regarding the study as a whole: There was a bias toward anti-spike CD8 responses in VDJdb matching, which missed private and CD4 specificities.

Attachment of unique molecular identifiers to individual cDNA molecules was performed. TCRdb analysed the 5' RACE reads with MiXCR anew, one entry per CDR3 protein. The repertoire has 45,000 to 50,000 distinct CDR3 sequences, over 5% of them found once; the top ten carry around 7%. This receptor was obtained from an adult who was a healthcare worker with PCR-confirmed SARS-CoV-2 infection or an uninfected control (not recorded which). The sequencing used whole blood, collected at baseline. The chain joins TRBV6-6 to TRBJ1-1; 10 bases fit TRBD1. CDR3 sequence reads: CASSSLGTGVTEAFF. The DNA of the CDR3 is TGTGCCAGCAGTTCCCTGGGGACAGGGGTTACTGAAGCTTTCTTT.